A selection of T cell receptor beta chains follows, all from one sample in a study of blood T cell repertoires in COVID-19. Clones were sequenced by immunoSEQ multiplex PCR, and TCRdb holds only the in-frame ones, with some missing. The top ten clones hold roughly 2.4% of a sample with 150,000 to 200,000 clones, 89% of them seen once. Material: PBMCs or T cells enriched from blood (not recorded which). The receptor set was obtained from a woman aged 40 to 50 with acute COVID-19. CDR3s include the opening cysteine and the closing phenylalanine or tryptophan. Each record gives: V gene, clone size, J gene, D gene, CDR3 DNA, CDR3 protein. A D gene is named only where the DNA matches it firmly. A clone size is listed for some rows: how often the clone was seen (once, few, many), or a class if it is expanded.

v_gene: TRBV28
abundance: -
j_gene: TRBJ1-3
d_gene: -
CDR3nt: TGTGCCAGCAGTTTACTCAACAGGTTGGGGCGCGACACCATATATTTT
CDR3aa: CASSLLNRLGRDTIYF

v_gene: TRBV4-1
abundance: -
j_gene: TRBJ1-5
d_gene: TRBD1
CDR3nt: TGCGCCAGCAGCGCCTACCAGGGGGACAATCAGCCCCAGCATTTT
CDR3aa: CASSAYQGDNQPQHF

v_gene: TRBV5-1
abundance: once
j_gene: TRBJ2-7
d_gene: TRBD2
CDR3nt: TGCGCCAGCAGCGCTGGGCCTAGCGGGAGGAACGAGCAGTACTTC
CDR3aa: CASSAGPSGRNEQYF

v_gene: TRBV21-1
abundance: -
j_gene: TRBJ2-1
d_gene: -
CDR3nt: TGTGCCAGCAGCAGCCTCCGGTTGAGATCCTACAATGAGCAGTTCTTC
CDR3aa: CASSSLRLRSYNEQFF

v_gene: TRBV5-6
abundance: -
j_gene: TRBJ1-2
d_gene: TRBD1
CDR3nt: TGTGCCAGCAGCCCCAAGGACAGGTTACTTAACTATGGCTACACCTTC
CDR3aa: CASSPKDRLLNYGYTF

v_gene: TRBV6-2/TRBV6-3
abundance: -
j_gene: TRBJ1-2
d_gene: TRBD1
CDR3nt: TGTGCCAGCCGCCGACAGGGTGAGGGCTACACCTTC
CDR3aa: CASRRQGEGYTF

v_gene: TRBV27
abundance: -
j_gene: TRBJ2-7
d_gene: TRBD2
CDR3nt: TGTGCCAGCAGCCCACTAGCGAGCTCCTACGAGCAGTACTTC
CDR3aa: CASSPLASSYEQYF

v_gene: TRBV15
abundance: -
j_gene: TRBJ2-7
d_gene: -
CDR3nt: TGTGCCACCAGCGAGCTTGGGGCCGCCACCTACGAGCAGTACTTC
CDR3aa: CATSELGAATYEQYF

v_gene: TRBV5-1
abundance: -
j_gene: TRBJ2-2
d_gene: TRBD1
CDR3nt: TGCGCCAGCAGCCAAAACAGGGGCGGGGAGCTGTTTTTT
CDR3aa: CASSQNRGGELFF

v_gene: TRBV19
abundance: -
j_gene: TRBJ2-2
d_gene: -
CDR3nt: TGTGCCAGTAGCATGGGACTCAACACCGGGGAGCTGTTTTTT
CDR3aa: CASSMGLNTGELFF

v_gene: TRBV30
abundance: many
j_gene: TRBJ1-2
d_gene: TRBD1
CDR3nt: TGTGCCTGGAGGGACAGGAATCGTATAAGGCACGGCTACACCTTC
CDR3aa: CAWRDRNRIRHGYTF

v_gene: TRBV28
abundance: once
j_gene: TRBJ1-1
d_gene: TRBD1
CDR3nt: TGTGCCAGCACGCTTTCGACAGGGGTAAACGCTGAAGCTTTCTTT
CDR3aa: CASTLSTGVNAEAFF

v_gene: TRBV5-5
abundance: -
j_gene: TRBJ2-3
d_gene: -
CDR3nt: TGTGCCAGCAGCCAACTAGTTCCGGCAGATACGCAGTATTTT
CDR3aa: CASSQLVPADTQYF

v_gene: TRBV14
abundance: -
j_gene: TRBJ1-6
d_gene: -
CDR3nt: TGTGCCAGCACGACCTCGGGACTTGGGTCACCCCTCCACTTT
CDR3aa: CASTTSGLGSPLHF

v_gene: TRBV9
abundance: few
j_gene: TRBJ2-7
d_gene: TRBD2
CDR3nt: TGTGCCAGCAGCGCCTCCGGACTAGCGGGAAGTTACGAGCAGTACTTC
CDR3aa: CASSASGLAGSYEQYF

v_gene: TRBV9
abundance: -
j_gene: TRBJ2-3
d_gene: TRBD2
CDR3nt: TGTGCCAGCAGCCTAGGACTAGCGGGGGCCACAGATACGCAGTATTTT
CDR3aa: CASSLGLAGATDTQYF

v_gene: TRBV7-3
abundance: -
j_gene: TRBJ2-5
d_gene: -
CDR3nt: TGTGCCAGCAGCTTAGGGGGAAAGGCCGGGAGAGAGACCCAGTACTTC
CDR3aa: CASSLGGKAGRETQYF

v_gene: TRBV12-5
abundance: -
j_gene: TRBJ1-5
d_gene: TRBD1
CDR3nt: TGTGCTAGTGGTTTGGGACAGGGCCGACAGCCCCAGCATTTT
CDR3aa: CASGLGQGRQPQHF

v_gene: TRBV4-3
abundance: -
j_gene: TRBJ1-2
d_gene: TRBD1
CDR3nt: TGCGCCAGCAGCCAGTTCGCAGGGGGCGCCTATGGCTACACCTTC
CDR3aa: CASSQFAGGAYGYTF

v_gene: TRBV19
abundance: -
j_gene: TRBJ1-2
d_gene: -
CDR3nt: TGTGCCAGTATGAAATCACAGAACTATGGCTACACCTTC
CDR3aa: CASMKSQNYGYTF

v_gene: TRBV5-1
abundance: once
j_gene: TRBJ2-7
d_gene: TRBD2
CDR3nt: TGCGCCAGCAGCCACAGCGGGGTAGGCTCCTACGAGCAGTACTTC
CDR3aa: CASSHSGVGSYEQYF

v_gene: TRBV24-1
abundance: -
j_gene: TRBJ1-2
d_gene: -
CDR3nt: TGTGCCACCAGTGACAAAATCTATGGCTACACCTTC
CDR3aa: CATSDKIYGYTF

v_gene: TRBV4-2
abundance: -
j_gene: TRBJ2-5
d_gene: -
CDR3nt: TGTGCCACTTCTTCGGGAACCCAACAAGAGACCCAGTACTTC
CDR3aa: CATSSGTQQETQYF

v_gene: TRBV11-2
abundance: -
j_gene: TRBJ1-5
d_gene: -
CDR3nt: TGTGCCAGCAGCTTTGGCGGGGAACAGCCCCAGCATTTT
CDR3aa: CASSFGGEQPQHF

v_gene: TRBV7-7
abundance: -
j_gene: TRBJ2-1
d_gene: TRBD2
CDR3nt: TGTGCCAGCAGCCTTACTAGCGGGGGGGCGGATGAGCAGTTCTTC
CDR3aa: CASSLTSGGADEQFF

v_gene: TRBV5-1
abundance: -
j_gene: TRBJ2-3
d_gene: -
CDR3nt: TGCGCCAGCAGCTTGAGGGAGAGCACAGATACGCAGTATTTT
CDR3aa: CASSLRESTDTQYF

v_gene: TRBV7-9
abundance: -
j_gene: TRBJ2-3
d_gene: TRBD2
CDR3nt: TGTGCCAGCAGCCCCAAGACTAGCTCGCTCACAGATACGCAGTATTTT
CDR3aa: CASSPKTSSLTDTQYF

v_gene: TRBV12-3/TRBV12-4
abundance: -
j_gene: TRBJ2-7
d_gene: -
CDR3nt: TGTGCCAGCAGTTTACGGTCGGAGGGCGAGCAGTACTTC
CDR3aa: CASSLRSEGEQYF

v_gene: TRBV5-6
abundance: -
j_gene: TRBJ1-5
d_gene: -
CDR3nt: TGTGCCAGCAGCTTGCGACAGGAGGCTCAGCCCCAGCATTTT
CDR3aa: CASSLRQEAQPQHF

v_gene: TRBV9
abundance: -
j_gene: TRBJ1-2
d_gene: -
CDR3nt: TGTGCCAGCAGCATGACTTCAAACTATGGCTACACCTTC
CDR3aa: CASSMTSNYGYTF

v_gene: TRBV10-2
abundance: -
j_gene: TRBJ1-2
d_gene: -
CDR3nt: TGCGCCAGCAGTGATCCGACAACAGGGGGCTACACCTTC
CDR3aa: CASSDPTTGGYTF

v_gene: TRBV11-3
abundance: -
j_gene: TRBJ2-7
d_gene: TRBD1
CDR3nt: TGTGCCAGCAGCGCGGGACAGGGTATACCCTACGAGCAGTACTTC
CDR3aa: CASSAGQGIPYEQYF

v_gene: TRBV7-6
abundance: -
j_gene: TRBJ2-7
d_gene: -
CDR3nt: TGTGCCAGCAGCTTAGCGTCGGGAAACTACGAGCAGTACTTC
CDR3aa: CASSLASGNYEQYF

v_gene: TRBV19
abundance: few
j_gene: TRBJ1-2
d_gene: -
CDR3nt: TGTGCCAGTAGTATTGTCGCAAGACTCTATGGCTACACCTTC
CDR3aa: CASSIVARLYGYTF

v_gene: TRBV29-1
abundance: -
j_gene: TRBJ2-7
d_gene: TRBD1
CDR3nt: TGCAGCGTTTCACAGGGGTACGAGCAGTACTTC
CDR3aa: CSVSQGYEQYF

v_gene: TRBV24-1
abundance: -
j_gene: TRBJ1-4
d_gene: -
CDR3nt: TGTGCCACCAGTGATTTGGATAGGTACAGAACAAAACTGTTTTTT
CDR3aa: CATSDLDRYRTKLFF

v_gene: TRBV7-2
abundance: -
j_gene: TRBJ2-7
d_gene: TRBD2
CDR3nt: TGTGCCAGCAGCCACCCTTCGGGGGGCGAGCAGTACTTC
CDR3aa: CASSHPSGGEQYF

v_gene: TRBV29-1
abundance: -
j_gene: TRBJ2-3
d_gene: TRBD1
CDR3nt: TGCAGCGTTGGGGGACAGGAGGGGGATACGCAGTATTTT
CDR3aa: CSVGGQEGDTQYF

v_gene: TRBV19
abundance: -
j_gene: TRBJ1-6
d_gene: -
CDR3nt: TGTGCCAGCACCGCGGTCAATACCGCGGGGGGGAGGTCACCCCTCCACTTT
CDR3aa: CASTAVNTAGGRSPLHF

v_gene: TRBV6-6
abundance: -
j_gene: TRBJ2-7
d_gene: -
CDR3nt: TGTGCCAGCAGTCCGACTAGTTTCGAGCAGTACTTC
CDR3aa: CASSPTSFEQYF

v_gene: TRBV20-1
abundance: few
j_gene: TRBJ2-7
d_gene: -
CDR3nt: TGCAGTGCTAGTTCTCCTCGTGGGCAGATAAACGAGCAGTACTTC
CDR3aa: CSASSPRGQINEQYF

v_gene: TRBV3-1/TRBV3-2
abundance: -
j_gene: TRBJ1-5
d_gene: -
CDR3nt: TGTGCCAGCAGCCAAGACCCGGGTCAGCCCCAGCATTTT
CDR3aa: CASSQDPGQPQHF

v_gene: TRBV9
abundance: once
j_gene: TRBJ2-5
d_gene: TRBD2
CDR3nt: TGTGCCAGCAGCGCCGGACTAGCGGGTGCCCAAGAGACCCAGTACTTC
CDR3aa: CASSAGLAGAQETQYF

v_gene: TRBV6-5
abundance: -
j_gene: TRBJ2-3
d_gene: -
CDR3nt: TGTGCCAGCAGTTACCAGGGAACAGATACGCAGTATTTT
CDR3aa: CASSYQGTDTQYF

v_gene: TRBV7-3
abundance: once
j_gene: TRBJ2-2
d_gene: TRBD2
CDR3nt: TGTGCCAGCAGCTTAAGTCCTAGCGGCCTGAACACCGGGGAGCTGTTTTTT
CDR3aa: CASSLSPSGLNTGELFF

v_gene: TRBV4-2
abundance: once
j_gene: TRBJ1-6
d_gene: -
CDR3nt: TGTGCCAGCAGCCAAGATCAACGGTCACCCCTCCACTTT
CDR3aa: CASSQDQRSPLHF

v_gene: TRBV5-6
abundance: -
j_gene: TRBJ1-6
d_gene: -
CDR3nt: TGTGCCAGCAGTTTCGGAACAGGGCCTTCACCCCTCCACTTT
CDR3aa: CASSFGTGPSPLHF

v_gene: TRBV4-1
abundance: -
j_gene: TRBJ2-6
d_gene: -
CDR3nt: TGCGCCAGCAGCCAGACGGGGTTCTCTGGGGCCAACGTCCTGACTTTC
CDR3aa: CASSQTGFSGANVLTF

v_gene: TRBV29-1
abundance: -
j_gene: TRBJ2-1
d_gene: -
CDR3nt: TGCAGCGTGCAGGATCAGGGGGGCTACAATGAGCAGTTCTTC
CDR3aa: CSVQDQGGYNEQFF

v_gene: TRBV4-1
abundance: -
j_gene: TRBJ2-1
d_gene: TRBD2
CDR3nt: TGCGCCAGCAGCCAAGATCCTGCTAGCGGGGCCTACAATGAGCAGTTCTTC
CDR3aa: CASSQDPASGAYNEQFF

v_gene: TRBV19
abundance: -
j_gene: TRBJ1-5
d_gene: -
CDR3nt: TGTGCCAGTAGTATACAGGGCCTTAGCAATCAGCCCCAGCATTTT
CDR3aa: CASSIQGLSNQPQHF